Detailed here is one TCR beta chain. These data are taken from a study of T cell repertoires in ileal Crohn's disease. Study-wide context: 35% were active smokers at surgery; median disease duration was roughly 8 years.

The CDR3 covers 15 residues. Losses at the gene ends were 3 bases for V and 2 bases for J; bases not matched to a gene: 7. Germline V lookup: CDR1 SGHRS, CDR2 YFSETQ. The protocol was immunoSEQ multiplex PCR, while the TCRdb copy is restricted to in-frame clones and leaves out a portion. The repertoire consists of roughly 9,600 clones, with less than 85% occurring once and the leading ten covering less than 30%. The specimen was ileal tissue. The chain recombines TRBV5-1 with TRBJ2-5, with 7 positions matching TRBD1. The receptor was isolated from an adult with Crohn's disease. Here the CDR3 reads CASSSLGTAQETQYF. The CDR3 DNA is TGCGCCAGCAGCTCACTCGGGACAGCACAAGAGACCCAGTACTTC.